This T cell receptor (beta chain) is from a study of control samples from healthy donors and cancer patients. Method: immunoSEQ multiplex PCR; TCRdb's copy keeps in-frame clones and lacks some. The sample records about 120,000 clones, roughly 90% being singletons. The CDR3 has 17 residues. Per the germline V gene, CDR1 is SGHTA and CDR2 is FQGNSA. Trimming removed 4 bases at V and 5 bases at J, with 21 bases between. The chain carries TRBV7-2 and TRBJ2-1; D possibly matches TRBD1 or TRBD2 (6 bases each). The material sequenced was blood. The TCR sequence derives from a man in his fifties or sixties in good health. CDR3 DNA: TGTGCCAGCAGCTCAGTTGCCGGGGGCGGGCTGAACAATGAGCAGTTCTTC. Amino acid sequence: CASSSVAGGGLNNEQFF.